These T cell receptor beta chains were read from a single sample in a study of CD8 T cells in Susac syndrome. A single record per CDR3 protein comes from TCRdb applying MiXCR to the immunoSEQ multiplex PCR reads. The sample contains over 150,000 distinct CDR3 sequences, 93% of which appear only once. The sequenced sample was CD4+ T cells from PBMCs. These receptors originate from a human donor with multiple sclerosis. CDR3s include the opening cysteine and the closing phenylalanine or tryptophan. Expanded clones are given a class, and other clones once, few, many or no size at all.

size,J,V,CDR3
-,TRBJ2-3,TRBV7-3,CASSSTGKDTQYF
-,TRBJ2-5,TRBV15,CATSRGGRVETQYF
-,TRBJ1-1,TRBV28,CASSLPGGGAFF
-,TRBJ1-2,TRBV7-4,CASSGGPGESNYGYTF
-,TRBJ2-1,TRBV7-2,CASSHTWDSQFF
-,TRBJ2-5,TRBV20-1,CSATVFGETQYF
-,TRBJ2-5,TRBV12-3/TRBV12-4,CASTLPGGETQYF
once,TRBJ2-1,TRBV30,CAWSKGVGTNEQFF
-,TRBJ2-7,TRBV5-1,CASSPLDRYEQYF
-,TRBJ2-5,TRBV5-1,CASSGRASGETQYF
-,TRBJ2-6,TRBV28,CASSQVSGANVLTF
-,TRBJ1-1,TRBV18,CASSPPSGGNTEAFF
-,TRBJ2-3,TRBV5-4,CASSTGQGLTDTQYF
-,TRBJ1-2,TRBV18,CASSPGQPDYGYTF
-,TRBJ2-1,TRBV27,CASRPDWEAYNEQFF
-,TRBJ2-1,TRBV30,CAWSVQPEGYNEQFF
-,TRBJ2-3,TRBV20-1,CSAILSTDTQYF
-,TRBJ2-3,TRBV6-5,CASSYGSSGNGGSDTQYF
-,TRBJ1-1,TRBV6-5,CASRGTASFNTEAFF
-,TRBJ1-1,TRBV4-3,CASSQERRVSGGAEAFF
-,TRBJ1-2,TRBV20-1,CSAKRQGWGGYTF
-,TRBJ2-2,TRBV27,CASSLLAGRNTGELFF
-,TRBJ1-1,TRBV19,CASSIEHSRYTEAFF
-,TRBJ2-5,TRBV9,CASSVGATQQETQYF
-,TRBJ2-3,TRBV15,CATSRVRGPFTDTQYF
-,TRBJ1-5,TRBV28,CASSIGGGNQPQHF
-,TRBJ1-2,TRBV7-3,CASSENDGDRGLLGYTF
-,TRBJ2-5,TRBV12-3/TRBV12-4,CASRLTSGVQETQYF